This T cell receptor beta chain is drawn from a study of T cells in Graves' hyperthyroidism and ophthalmopathy. TCR beta CDR3 regions were amplified from RNA transcripts. The TCR CDR3 was amplified in a first-round RT-PCR using the HTBI primer set. TCRdb re-called the multiplex PCR reads through MiXCR, storing one row per CDR3 protein. The sample contains approximately 640,000 distinct CDR3 sequences, 15% to 20% of which appear only once. The material sequenced was blood. This TCR was recovered from a woman aged 25-40 years with Graves' hyperthyroidism.

The CDR3 is CSVDARVGTEAFF. CDR3 sequence (DNA): TGCAGCGTTGATGCCAGGGTGGGCACTGAAGCTTTCTTT. The chain carries TRBV29-1 and TRBJ1-1; D perhaps matches TRBD1 (5 bases). The germline gives CDR1 SQVTM, CDR2 ANQGSEA. Trimming cost V 3 bases and J 4 bases, with 12 bases left between them. The CDR3 is made up of 13 amino acids. Drawing the rest from reference TRBV29-1 and TRBJ1-1, the complete variable domain is SAVISQKPSRDICQRGTSLTIQCQVDSQVTMMFWYRQQPGQSLTLIATANQGSEATYESGFVIDKFPISRPNLTFSTLTVSNMSPEDSSIYLCSVDARVGTEAFFGQGTRLTVV.